This TCR beta chain was sequenced in a study of T-cell reconstitution after alpha-beta-depleted transplantation in children. Germline loops: CDR1 SGHRS, CDR2 YFSETQ. This CDR3 region has 14 residues. Trimming shortened V by 2 bases and J by 0 bases, and 7 bases separated the two germline ends. This clonotype was seen a handful of times. Unique molecular identifiers tagged the TCRbeta library. Via MiXCR, TCRdb re-called the PCR reads, giving one row per CDR3 protein. The sample has about 870,000 distinct CDR3 sequences; 15% to 20% are singletons. The TCR sequence derives from a male patient younger than 18 who had a stem cell transplant for acute lymphoblastic leukemia, so the T cells may come from the graft donor. Sequenced here: PBMCs, mostly from graft donor cells, sampled 360 days after TCRalphabeta/CD19-depleted stem cell transplant. The rearrangement links TRBV5-1 to TRBJ2-3; D is unclear. The CDR3 nucleotides read TGCGCCAGCAGCTTCGTAGGGAGCACAGATACGCAGTATTTT. This translates into CASSFVGSTDTQYF.